The next 5 T cell receptor beta chains were all read from a single sample in a study of neurological immune-mediated disorders. Time point described: longitudinal time-point 3. TCRdb recomputed calls from the 5' RACE reads with MiXCR, one row per CDR3 protein. The repertoire holds 43,000 or so distinct CDR3 sequences, roughly 12% seen once, with 9.5% to 12% in the top ten. The sample comprised PBMCs. Receptors were obtained from a man aged 25-45 years in good health.

This clonotype showed up many times. V gene TRBV29-1 combines with J gene TRBJ1-2, with D perhaps TRBD1 (6 bases). V dropped 0 bases and J dropped 1 base, with 18 bases sitting between them. CDR1 and CDR2 from the germline V gene are SQVTM and ANQGSEA. The CDR3 extends over 17 amino acids. CDR3 sequence: CSVEDPEGRGVNYGYTF. As DNA, the CDR3 is TGCAGCGTTGAAGACCCGGAGGGCAGGGGAGTTAACTATGGCTACACCTTC. Full variable domain (outside the CDR3, taken from reference TRBV29-1 and TRBJ1-2): SAVISQKPSRDICQRGTSLTIQCQVDSQVTMMFWYRQQPGQSLTLIATANQGSEATYESGFVIDKFPISRPNLTFSTLTVSNMSPEDSSIYLCSVEDPEGRGVNYGYTFGSGTRLTVV.

This clonotype was recorded many times. The chain couples TRBV6-6 to TRBJ2-5; the match to TRBD1 covers 8 bases. Losses at the gene ends were 0 bases for V and 4 bases for J; bases not matched to a gene: 22. This CDR3 has 21 residues. Germline CDR1 is MNHNY and CDR2 is SVGAGI (reference sequence). CDR3: CASSYSKGGSIQARGRETQYF. The CDR3 DNA reads as TGTGCCAGCAGTTACTCGAAAGGGGGGAGTATTCAGGCCAGGGGGCGAGAGACCCAGTACTTC.

The sample holds many counts of this clonotype. The J gene is TRBJ2-2, the V gene TRBV18, with D uncertain. The CDR3 is 14 residues long. The ends were cut back, 2 bases at V and 4 bases at J, with 8 bases in the middle. Per germline, CDR1 KGHSH and CDR2 LQKENI. As DNA, the CDR3 is TGTGCCAGCTCACCAGGAAGTGCCACCGGGGAGCTGTTTTTT. Its protein is CASSPGSATGELFF.

This clonotype was detected many times. The chain combines TRBV20-1 with TRBJ2-7; possible D gene TRBD1, 6 bases. Trimming removed 3 bases from V and 3 bases from J, with 9 bases in between. The CDR3 contains 12 residues. Germline loops: CDR1 DFQATT, CDR2 SNEGSKA (reference sequence). CDR3 bases: TGCAGTGCTAGGGGGACAAACTACGAGCAGTACTTC. This sequence encodes CSARGTNYEQYF.

This clonotype was detected many times. The chain employs TRBV4-1 and TRBJ2-3; D uncertain. The CDR3 spans 13 residues. Per the germline V gene, CDR1 is MGHRA and CDR2 is YSYEKL. The V end was cut by 2 bases, the J end by 4 bases, with 7 bases between. CDR3 sequence (DNA): TGCGCCAGCAGCCAACGTCGTTCAGATACGCAGTATTTT. This encodes CASSQRRSDTQYF.